Included here is one TCR beta chain sequence, with context. This clonotype occurred a few times. Its specific antigen is unknown. No base quality values were provided; no much bigger clone lies one nucleotide off. TCR beta CDR3 regions were amplified from RNA transcripts. A first-round RT-PCR of the TCR CDR3 used the HTBI primer set with the Qiagen OneStep RT-PCR kit. The libraries were constructed in a second round of multiplex PCR and then size-selected and purified. Sequencing of the libraries was done on an Illumina HiSeq2000 using paired-end 100 bp reads. For the original study's pipeline: SOAPnuke was used to process the raw data, throwing out any read that contained adapters or uncalled bases, had a mean Phred below 15, or lacked an exact constant-primer or identifier match. COPE v1.2.5 was used to merge the high-quality paired reads, and each unique nucleotide sequence was defined as a clonotype. MiTCR v1.1 was used to align clonotypes to the IMGT TRBV, TRBD and TRBJ reference segments. Analysis was restricted to V-J combinations with a frequency above 0.0001, which covered over 98% of repertoires. A TCS score was defined as the ratio between F50 (clonal expansion) and ExV (chaos), using BLOSUM62-based TCRdist between CDR3 peptides within each V-J. Welch's t-statistics and random forest reduced around 550 V-J features to 13, which were used in a naive Bayes classifier (R e1071). TCRdb's own reprocessing of the public reads used fastp at Q25 and MiXCR and kept productive beta chains. Every entry covers one CDR3 protein and lists the most common genes and DNA from its rows. None of the V and J calls come from the authors' own analysis; TCRdb made them. The sample table shows roughly 750,000 distinct CDR3 sequences, and approximately 16% are seen once. The top ten hold over 7.5% of the sample.

The data are from a study of T cells in Graves' hyperthyroidism and ophthalmopathy (dated by TCRdb to between 2018 and 2021). About the study as a whole: Peripheral blood samples were taken at initial diagnosis, before any treatment was given. Prospective prediction of ophthalmopathy was tested in an independent validation cohort consisting of 18 to 20 hyperthyroidism patients and approximately 16 patients who later progressed to ophthalmopathy. To identify TCR V-J signatures that set the groups apart, the researchers used a discovery cohort of about a hundred patients, made up of 40 to 45 with Graves' ophthalmopathy and 57 with stable Graves' hyperthyroidism. In addition, the study compared T-cell repertoires in thyroid tissue and in blood from six Graves' hyperthyroidism patients. After sampling, hyperthyroidism patients received methimazole starting at 30 mg daily, and ophthalmopathy patients received high-dose intravenous methylprednisolone. TCR Vbeta CDR3 sequencing of some 140 peripheral blood samples (about 45 ophthalmopathy, 75 hyperthyroidism and roughly 17 progressor patients) is reported in the paper. The approximately 98 discovery patients were randomly divided into training and test sets at a 7:3 ratio.

Stable Graves' hyperthyroidism was defined as no progression to ophthalmopathy during 18 months of follow-up. Hyperthyroidism patients were aged 18 to 65 years and newly diagnosed, with disease duration of less than 2 months. The study excluded patients with uncontrolled infections, other autoimmune diseases, pregnancy or lactation. Diagnoses relied on clinical symptoms, serum thyroxine and TRAb, thyroid ultrasound and orbital computed tomography. Ficoll-Paque density gradient centrifugation was used to isolate PBMCs from about 9.4 ml of fresh peripheral blood. Trizol reagent was used to extract total RNA, and RNA quality was then checked on an Agilent 2100 Bioanalyzer. The full study reports these points: Most expanded thyroid clonotypes (frequency above 0.001) were also detected in blood, a finding suggesting that blood repertoires may reflect thyroid immune responses. In validation, the model predicted progression to ophthalmopathy a median of approximately 6.3 months before onset, with approximately 68% sensitivity and roughly 72% specificity. Sample size was not statistically predetermined, and blinding of investigators to group allocation was not performed. In cross-validation, a model built on a 13 V-J signature told ophthalmopathy apart from stable hyperthyroidism with approximately 90% sensitivity and around 81% specificity, and in testing the same model reached 80%/75%.

The CDR3 has 10 amino acids, counting the end cysteine and phenylalanine. Of the read, only the CDR3 DNA is kept; its 30 bases are in frame from base 1. Trimming removed 0 bases from V and 12 bases from J, leaving 3 bases between the germline ends. Here the chain combines TRBV12-3 or TRBV12-4 and TRBJ2-1; no confident D gene assignment can be made. The TCR originated in a man aged 18-30 years with Graves' hyperthyroidism. The sample was blood. The CDR3 loop reads CASSLAGQFF. The nucleotide sequence is TGTGCCAGCAGTTTAGCCGGGCAGTTCTTC.